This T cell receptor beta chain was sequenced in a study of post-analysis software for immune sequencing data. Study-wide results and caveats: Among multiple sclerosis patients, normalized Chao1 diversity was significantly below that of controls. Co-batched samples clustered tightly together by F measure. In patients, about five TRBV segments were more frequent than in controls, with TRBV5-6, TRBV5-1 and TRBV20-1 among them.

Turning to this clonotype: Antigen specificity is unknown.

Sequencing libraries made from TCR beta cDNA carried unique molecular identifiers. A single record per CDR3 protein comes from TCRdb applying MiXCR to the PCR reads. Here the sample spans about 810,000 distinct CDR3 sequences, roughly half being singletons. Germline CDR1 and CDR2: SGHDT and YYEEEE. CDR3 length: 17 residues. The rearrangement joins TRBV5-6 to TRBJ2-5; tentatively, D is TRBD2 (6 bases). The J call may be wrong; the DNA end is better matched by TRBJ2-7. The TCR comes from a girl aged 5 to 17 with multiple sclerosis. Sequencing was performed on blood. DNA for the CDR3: TGTGCCAGCAGCCGTTTGCCCGGGACTCCGGTCGTCTACGAGCAGTACTTC. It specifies CASSRLPGTPVVYEQYF.